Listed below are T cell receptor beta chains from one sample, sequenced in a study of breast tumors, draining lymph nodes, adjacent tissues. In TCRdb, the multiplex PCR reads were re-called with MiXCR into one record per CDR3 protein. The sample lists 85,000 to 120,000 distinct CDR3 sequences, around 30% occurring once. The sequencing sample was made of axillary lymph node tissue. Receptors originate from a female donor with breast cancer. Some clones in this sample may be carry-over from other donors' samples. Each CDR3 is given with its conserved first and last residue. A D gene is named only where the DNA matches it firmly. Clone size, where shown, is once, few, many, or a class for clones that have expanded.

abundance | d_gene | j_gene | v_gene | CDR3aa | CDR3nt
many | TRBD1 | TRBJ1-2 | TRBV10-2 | CASSEDRGQGYTF | TGCGCCAGCAGTGAAGACAGGGGGCAAGGCTACACCTTC
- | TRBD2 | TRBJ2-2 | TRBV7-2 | CASSPASGGAGELFF | TGTGCCAGCAGCCCCGCTAGCGGGGGGGCTGGGGAGCTGTTTTTT
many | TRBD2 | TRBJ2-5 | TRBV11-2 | CASSFFKGLAGGETQYF | TGTGCCAGCAGCTTCTTCAAGGGACTAGCGGGGGGGGAGACCCAGTACTTC
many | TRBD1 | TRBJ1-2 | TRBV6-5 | CASSYFGTGGAGGYTF | TGTGCCAGCAGTTACTTCGGGACAGGGGGCGCAGGGGGCTACACCTTC
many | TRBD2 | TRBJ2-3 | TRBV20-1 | CSANRGVSTDTQYF | TGCAGTGCTAACCGGGGGGTTAGCACAGATACGCAGTATTTT
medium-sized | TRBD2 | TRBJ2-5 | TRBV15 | CATSIPGLPETQYF | TGTGCCACCAGCATCCCGGGACTACCAGAGACCCAGTACTTC
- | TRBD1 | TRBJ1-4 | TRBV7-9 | CAGSQPPGTVNEKLFF | TGTGCCGGCAGCCAACCCCCCGGGACAGTTAATGAAAAACTGTTTTTT
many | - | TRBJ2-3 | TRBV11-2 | CASSLTGTDTQYF | TGTGCCAGCAGCTTAACTGGCACAGATACGCAGTATTTT
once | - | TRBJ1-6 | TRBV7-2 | CASSLRRGRNSPLHF | TGTGCCAGCAGCTTAAGGCGGGGGCGTAATTCACCCCTCCACTTT
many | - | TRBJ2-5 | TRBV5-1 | CASSRDFQETQYF | TGCGCCAGCAGCCGGGACTTTCAAGAGACCCAGTACTTC
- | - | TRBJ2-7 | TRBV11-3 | CASSLVGGGDEQYF | TGTGCCAGCAGCTTAGTCGGGGGCGGCGACGAGCAGTACTTC
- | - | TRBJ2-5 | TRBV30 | CAWSAGVGETQYF | TGTGCCTGGAGTGCAGGGGTAGGAGAGACCCAGTACTTC
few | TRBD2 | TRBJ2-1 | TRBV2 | CASRMGTSGSGTSREQFF | TGTGCCAGCAGAATGGGGACTAGCGGGAGTGGAACGTCACGTGAGCAGTTCTTC
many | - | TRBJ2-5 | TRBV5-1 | CASSLVGEKETQYF | TGCGCCAGCAGCTTGGTGGGCGAAAAAGAGACCCAGTACTTC
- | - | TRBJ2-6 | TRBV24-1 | CATSDFGGSGANVLTF | TGTGCCACCAGTGATTTTGGGGGTTCTGGGGCCAACGTCCTGACTTTC
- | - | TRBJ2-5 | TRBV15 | CATSRGLGGRDQETQYF | TGTGCCACCAGCAGAGGGCTCGGGGGCCGTGACCAAGAGACCCAGTACTTC
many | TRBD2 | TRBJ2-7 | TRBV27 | CASSWQGGRSGYEQYF | TGTGCCAGCAGTTGGCAGGGCGGGAGGAGTGGCTACGAGCAGTACTTC
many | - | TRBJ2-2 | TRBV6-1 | CASSEGFTGELFF | TGTGCCAGCAGCGAAGGTTTCACCGGGGAGCTGTTTTTT
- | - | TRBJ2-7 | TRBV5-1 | CAGSPGLYEQCF | TGCGCCGGCAGCCCCGGACTCTACGAGCAGTGCTTC
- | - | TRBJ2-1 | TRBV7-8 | CASSLYAVNNEQFF | TGTGCCAGCAGCTTATACGCGGTTAACAATGAGCAGTTCTTC
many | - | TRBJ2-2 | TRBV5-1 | CASSLQTAPGELFF | TGCGCCAGCAGCTTACAGACAGCCCCCGGGGAGCTGTTTTTT
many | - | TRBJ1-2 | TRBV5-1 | CASSLDKTYGYTF | TGCGCCAGCAGCTTAGACAAAACCTATGGCTACACCTTC
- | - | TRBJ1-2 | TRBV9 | CASSVSRGQYGYTF | TGTGCCAGCAGCGTAAGCAGGGGTCAATATGGCTACACCTTC
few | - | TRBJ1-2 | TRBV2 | CASSLEGARGYTF | TGTGCCAGCAGTCTTGAAGGGGCTCGGGGCTACACCTTC
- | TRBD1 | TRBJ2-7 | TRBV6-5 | CASSHSTGPYEQYF | TGTGCCAGCAGTCATTCGACAGGGCCCTATGAGCAGTACTTC
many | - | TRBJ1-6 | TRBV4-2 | CASNTGVYNSPLHF | TGTGCCAGCAACACCGGGGTCTATAATTCACCCCTCCACTTT
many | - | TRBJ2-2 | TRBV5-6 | CASSLNTGRLTRGELFF | TGTGCCAGCAGCTTGAATACGGGACGCCTAACAAGGGGGGAGCTGTTTTTT
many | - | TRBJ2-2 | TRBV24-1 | CATSDPNTRGGELFF | TGTGCCACCAGTGACCCGAACACCCGCGGCGGGGAGCTGTTTTTT
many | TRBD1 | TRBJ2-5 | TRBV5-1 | CASSGDRVQDTQYF | TGCGCCAGCAGCGGGGACAGGGTCCAAGACACCCAGTACTTC
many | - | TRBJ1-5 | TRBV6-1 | CASRSDTYNNQPQHF | TGTGCCAGCAGAAGCGATACGTATAACAATCAGCCCCAGCATTTT
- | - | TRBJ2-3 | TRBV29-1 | CSVASTDTQYF | TGCAGCGTAGCTAGCACAGATACGCAGTATTTT
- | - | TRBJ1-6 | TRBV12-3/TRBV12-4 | CASSAGAYLHF | TGTGCCAGCAGTGCAGGGGCCTACCTCCACTTT
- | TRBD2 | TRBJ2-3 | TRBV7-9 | CASSPGLAQSTDTQYF | TGTGCCAGCAGCCCGGGACTAGCGCAGAGCACAGATACGCAGTATTTT
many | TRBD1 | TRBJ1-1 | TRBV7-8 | CASSPWGTDTGTEAFF | TGTGCCAGCAGCCCCTGGGGGACAGACACGGGCACTGAAGCTTTCTTT
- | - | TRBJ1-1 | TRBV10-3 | CAISGWNGNEAFF | TGTGCCATCAGTGGGTGGAACGGGAATGAAGCTTTCTTT
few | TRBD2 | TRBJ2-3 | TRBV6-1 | CASSELLAGGLQYF | TGTGCCAGCAGTGAGCTTCTAGCGGGAGGGCTGCAGTATTTT
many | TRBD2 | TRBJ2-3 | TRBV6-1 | CASSEPRRRASSGDTDTQYF | TGTGCCAGCAGTGAACCCCGCCGTAGGGCATCTAGCGGGGACACAGATACGCAGTATTTT
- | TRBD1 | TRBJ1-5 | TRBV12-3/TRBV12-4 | CASSFRGGAGQPQHF | TGTGCCAGCAGTTTCAGGGGGGGCGCGGGTCAGCCCCAGCATTTT
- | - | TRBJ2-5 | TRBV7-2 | CASSPGQYF | TGTGCCAGCAGCCCGGGACAGTACTTC
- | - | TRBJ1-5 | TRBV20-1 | CSVGRGPNQPQHF | TGCAGCGTCGGCAGGGGTCCCAATCAGCCCCAGCATTTT
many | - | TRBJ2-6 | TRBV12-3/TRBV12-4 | CASRGGARPSGANVLTF | TGTGCCAGCAGGGGCGGGGCCCGACCCTCTGGGGCCAACGTCCTGACTTTC
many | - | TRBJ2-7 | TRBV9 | CASSARDGSYEQYF | TGTGCCAGCAGCGCCCGGGACGGTTCCTACGAGCAGTACTTC
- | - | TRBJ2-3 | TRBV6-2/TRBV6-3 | CASARHTGKWSTDTQYF | TGTGCCAGCGCCCGACATACAGGGAAGTGGAGCACAGATACGCAGTATTTT
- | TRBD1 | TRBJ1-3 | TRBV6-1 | CASSLSRTGRNTIYF | TGTGCCAGCAGCCTCTCCCGGACAGGTCGGAACACCATATATTTT
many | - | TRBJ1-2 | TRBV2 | CASNFGRETFGARLPPGGGYTF | TGTGCCAGCAATTTCGGCAGGGAAACATTCGGAGCCAGACTCCCACCGGGCGGTGGCTACACCTTC
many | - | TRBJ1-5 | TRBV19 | CASSMLRGGGRFSGYSNQPQHF | TGTGCCAGTAGTATGCTCAGGGGAGGGGGTCGGTTCTCGGGATATAGCAATCAGCCCCAGCATTTT
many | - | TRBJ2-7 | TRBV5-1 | CASGIAGVHYEQYF | TGCGCCAGCGGTATTGCTGGGGTCCACTACGAGCAGTACTTC
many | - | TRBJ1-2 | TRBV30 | CAWKPGGLYGYTF | TGTGCCTGGAAGCCCGGGGGCCTCTATGGCTACACCTTC
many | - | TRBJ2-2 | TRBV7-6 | CASSLQDLLSNTGELFF | TGTGCCAGCAGCCTACAGGATCTCCTTTCGAACACCGGGGAGCTGTTTTTT
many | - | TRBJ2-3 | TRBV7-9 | CASSLGSSTDTQYF | TGTGCCAGCAGCCTTGGGTCTAGCACAGATACGCAGTATTTT
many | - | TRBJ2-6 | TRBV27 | CASSFTHRVSGANVLTF | TGTGCCAGCAGTTTTACCCACAGGGTCTCTGGGGCCAACGTCCTGACTTTC
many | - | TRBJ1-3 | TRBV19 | CASSTLSGNTIYF | TGTGCCAGCTCAACGCTCTCTGGAAACACCATATATTTT
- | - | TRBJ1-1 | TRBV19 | CASSIVGPWWAFF | TGTGCCAGTAGTATAGTGGGCCCCTGGTGGGCTTTCTTT
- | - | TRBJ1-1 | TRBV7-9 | CASSRPPPEAFF | TGTGCCAGCAGCCGACCTCCCCCTGAAGCTTTCTTT
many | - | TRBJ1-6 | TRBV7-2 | CASSFTSLRDAAHNSPLHF | TGTGCCAGCAGCTTCACCTCTCTACGGGATGCGGCCCATAATTCACCCCTCCACTTT
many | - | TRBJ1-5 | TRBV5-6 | CASSFQRDQPQHF | TGTGCCAGCAGCTTTCAAAGGGACCAGCCCCAGCATTTT
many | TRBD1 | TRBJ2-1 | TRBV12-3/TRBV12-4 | CASSLGTGDEQFF | TGTGCCAGCAGTCTCGGGACAGGGGACGAGCAGTTCTTC
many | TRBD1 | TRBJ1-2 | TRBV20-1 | CSARIRDSPSGITF | TGCAGTGCTAGGATCCGGGACAGCCCTTCGGGAATTACCTTC
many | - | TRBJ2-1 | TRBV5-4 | CASSSLSGTQDEQFF | TGTGCCAGCAGCTCCCTCTCCGGGACGCAGGATGAGCAGTTCTTC
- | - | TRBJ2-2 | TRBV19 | CASSMWGDTGELFF | TGTGCCAGTAGTATGTGGGGCGACACCGGGGAGCTGTTTTTT